The 10 T cell receptor beta chains below were found in one sample sequenced in a study of cytomegalovirus exposure and HLA in healthy donors. Use of 60 Vbeta and 13 Jbeta primers characterized the PCR. Only in-frame clones appear in the TCRdb table, and some are missing; sequencing was by immunoSEQ multiplex PCR. The data contain under 200,000 clones, roughly 77% of them seen just once; the ten biggest clones take up around 3%. Sequencing input: PBMCs. The receptor set was obtained from a woman aged 40 to 50 in good health and CMV-seropositive.

The chain's CDR3 is CASRVAGAGAEKLFF. The CDR3 DNA reads as TGTGCCAGCAGGGTAGCCGGGGCAGGGGCTGAAAAACTGTTTTTT. The chain has TRBV6-6 and TRBJ1-4; tentative D call: TRBD1 (6 bases). The germline V and J ends were trimmed by 6 bases and 7 bases, with 18 bases remaining between them. CDR3 length: 15 amino acids. CDR1 is MNHNY and CDR2 is SVGAGI in the germline V gene (reference sequence).

The CDR3 sequence: CASSSGQGRQYF. The CDR3 region has the DNA TGTGCCAGCAGTTCGGGACAGGGACGCCAGTACTTC. This rearrangement joins TRBV6-6 to TRBJ2-5; TRBD1 aligns across 9 bases. CDR1 and CDR2 (germline): MNHNY, SVGAGI (reference sequence). V was clipped by 4 bases and J by 10 bases; unmatched bases: 4. There are 12 residues in the CDR3.

The table lists this clone with a count of one. The V call is TRBV19, the J call TRBJ1-2; 9 bases line up with TRBD1. The V and J ends lost 3 bases and 3 bases, in that order; junction bases with no gene match: 5. CDR1 and CDR2 from the germline V gene are LNHDA and SQIVND (reference sequence). CDR3 length: 15 residues. CDR3 sequence: CASSILTGGYYGYTF. The CDR3 DNA reads as TGTGCCAGTAGTATCCTAACAGGGGGCTACTATGGCTACACCTTC.

The chain recombines TRBV28 with TRBJ2-5; 8 nucleotides line up with TRBD1. Trimming cost V 4 bases and J 5 bases; bases outside gene matches: 6. Looked up from germline, CDR1 is MDHEN and CDR2 is SYDVKM. The CDR3 has 14 residues. The CDR3 DNA reads as TGTGCCAGCAGTTCCGACAGGGGAAGGGAGACCCAGTACTTC. Its protein product is CASSSDRGRETQYF.

This chain connects TRBV7-9 to TRBJ1-2; the match to TRBD1 covers 7 bases. This CDR3 is built from 13 residues. Trimming took 5 bases from V and 5 from J; bases not matched to a gene: 5. Germline V gene data show CDR1 as SEHNR and CDR2 as FQNEAQ (reference sequence). Written as DNA, the CDR3 is TGTGCCAGCAGCCCGGGACAGAAGTATGGCTACACCTTC. It encodes CASSPGQKYGYTF.

CDR3 amino acids: CASSVGGGARTDTQYF. The CDR3 nucleotides are TGTGCCAGCAGCGTAGGGGGGGGTGCCCGCACAGATACGCAGTATTTT. The chain employs TRBV9 and TRBJ2-3, with 7 bases fitting TRBD2. From germline, CDR1 is SGDLS and CDR2 YYNGEE. The length of the CDR3 is 16 residues. The J segment lost 1 base and the V segment lost 0 bases, leaving 5 bases of the junction unmatched.

The chain uses TRBV4-3 and TRBJ1-2; TRBD1 agrees at 11 bases. Trimming took 3 bases from V and 8 from J; bases not matched to a gene: 11. Looked up from germline, CDR1 is LGHNA and CDR2 is YSLEER. The CDR3 spans 16 residues. The CDR3 sequence: CASSHAYGQGARGYTF. CDR3 sequence (DNA): TGCGCCAGCAGCCACGCCTACGGACAGGGGGCTCGGGGCTACACCTTC.

The chain uses TRBV18 and TRBJ2-1; 11 bases fit TRBD2. Germline assignment: CDR1 KGHSH and CDR2 LQKENI. Unmatched junction bases numbered 3, after V lost 6 bases and J lost 5 bases. CDR3 length: 14 amino acids. The CDR3 bases are TGTGCCAGCTCCCCGGGACTAGCGGACAATGAGCAGTTCTTC. It specifies CASSPGLADNEQFF.

The V gene is TRBV19, the J gene TRBJ2-7, with a weak D call TRBD2 (5 bases). Trimming stripped 2 bases from V and 4 bases from J, with 12 bases between. The CDR3 runs 14 residues. Germline CDR1 is LNHDA and CDR2 is SQIVND (reference sequence). CDR3 residues: CASSISTGTYEQYF. CDR3 nucleotide sequence: TGTGCCAGTAGTATATCCACGGGAACTTACGAGCAGTACTTC.

This chain uses TRBV28 with TRBJ2-5; the match to TRBD1 covers 7 bases. This CDR3 has 15 residues. Germline loops: CDR1 MDHEN, CDR2 SYDVKM. V shed 6 bases, J shed 2 bases, and the junction held 9 bases outside the gene matches. In DNA, the CDR3 is TGTGCCAGCAGGGGCCGGGACAGACATCAAGAGACCCAGTACTTC. It yields the protein CASRGRDRHQETQYF.